The entry that follows covers one TCR beta chain sequence. This sample was taken from a study of blood T cell repertoires in COVID-19. Overall study: Some COVID-19 samples were acute and others convalescent; all came from the United States, Italy and Spain. PBMCs, B-cell-depleted T cells, or T cells provided the cDNA or gDNA that made up the material.

Germline V CDR1 and CDR2: LGHDT, YNNKEL (reference sequence). J lost 8 bases, V lost 3 bases, and 16 bases had no gene match. The CDR3 has 19 amino acids. Original processing methods: Estimation of nucleated cell counts relied on the amplification of reference gene primers. The method was immunoSEQ multiplex PCR; TCRdb's version includes in-frame clones alone and lacks a portion of them. D and trimming were read from the DNA, whereas the V and J calls and clone size are those reported in that table. The sample carries some 220,000 clones, approximately 91% recorded once. While infection was still active, Seattle patients were enrolled and then followed longitudinally.

The chain joins TRBV3-1 (or the pseudogene TRBV3-2) to TRBJ2-1; 13 nucleotides agree with TRBD2. This sequence was found in a man aged 30 to 45 with COVID-19, enrolled during active disease. Material for sequencing was peripheral blood. CDR3 sequence reads: CASSQDPSALAGGQDEQFF. CDR3 in DNA: TGTGCCAGCAGCCAGGATCCCTCGGCACTAGCGGGGGGGCAGGATGAGCAGTTCTTC.